Below are 25 T cell receptor beta chains sequenced from a single sample in a study of identical twins. MiXCR was run by TCRdb on the 5' RACE reads, yielding one entry per CDR3 protein. The sample yields 600,000 to 850,000 distinct CDR3 sequences, about 18% seen once. The sample was also linked to a second study, of T cells expressing NK-cell markers.

The sample taken for sequencing was PBMCs. The receptors originated from a woman under 30 in good health.

This sequence joins TRBV10-3 and TRBJ2-5; D gene ambiguous. The CDR3 runs to 13 residues. V was cut by 0 bases and J by 4 bases, with 6 bases left in between. Looked up from germline, CDR1 is ENHRY and CDR2 is SYGVKD. The CDR3 loop is CAISESSPETQYF. The CDR3 DNA sequence: TGTGCCATCAGTGAGTCAAGCCCAGAGACCCAGTACTTC.

This clonotype has at least ten counts. The genes are TRBV5-1 and TRBJ2-1; no firm D call. From germline, CDR1 is SGHRS and CDR2 YFSETQ. The V end lost 1 base, the J end lost 1 base, and 9 bases lay between the germline ends. The CDR3 loop spans 15 amino acids. The CDR3 region is CASSLTASSYNEQFF. Here the CDR3 DNA reads TGCGCCAGCAGCTTGACAGCTAGTTCCTACAATGAGCAGTTCTTC.

This clonotype occurred a few times. The rearrangement uses TRBV10-3 and TRBJ2-2; D might be TRBD2 (6 bases). The CDR3 spans 14 residues. The germline V and J ends were trimmed by 4 bases and 5 bases, with 11 bases remaining between them. Germline loops: CDR1 ENHRY, CDR2 SYGVKD. In nucleotides, the CDR3 is TGTGCCATCAGTGGGGTTGGGGGGACCGGGGAGCTGTTTTTT. This encodes CAISGVGGTGELFF.

At least ten counts were recorded for this clonotype. V gene TRBV12-3 or TRBV12-4 combines with J gene TRBJ2-2; D possibly corresponds to TRBD2 (6 bases). The CDR3 length is 15 residues. V lost 3 bases and J 4 bases, leaving 12 bases between the germline ends. The CDR3 DNA reads as TGTGCCAGCAGTTTGGCCCGGGAGATCACCGGGGAGCTGTTTTTT. Translated, it gives CASSLAREITGELFF.

This chain connects TRBV20-1 to TRBJ2-7; no clear D gene. Trimming removed 2 bases from V and 5 bases from J, with 4 bases in between. Per germline, CDR1 DFQATT and CDR2 SNEGSKA (reference sequence). This CDR3 has 10 amino acids. The CDR3 sequence is CSARLHEQYF. CDR3 nucleotides: TGCAGTGCTAGACTCCACGAGCAGTACTTC.

This clonotype was counted once. The rearrangement links TRBV3-1 to TRBJ2-3; D is perhaps TRBD2 (6 bases). V was shortened by 4 bases and J by 7 bases, with 15 bases between the two germline ends. The CDR3 has 14 residues. Looked up from germline, CDR1 is LGHDT and CDR2 is YNNKEL (reference sequence). CDR3 residues: CASSRSEGGNTQYF. The CDR3 bases are TGTGCCAGCAGCCGATCGGAGGGTGGAAATACGCAGTATTTT.

The CDR3 coding sequence is TGCAGTGCTAGAGCCCGGGACGGCTATGGCTACACCTTC. Its translation: CSARARDGYGYTF. The chain joins TRBV20-1 to TRBJ1-2; tentatively, D is TRBD1 (5 bases). The CDR3 is 13 residues long. Deletions cut 1 base from V and 4 bases from J, with 10 bases between. Germline assignment: CDR1 DFQATT and CDR2 SNEGSKA (reference sequence).

The V call is TRBV27, the J call TRBJ2-7; no clear D. V lost 10 bases and J lost 5, with 12 bases in between. The germline CDR1 and CDR2 sequences are MNHEY and SMNVEV (reference sequence). The CDR3 consists of 11 residues. The CDR3 spells CATIRGDEQYF. In DNA form, the CDR3 reads TGTGCCACCATCAGAGGAGACGAGCAGTACTTC.

The chain has TRBV19 and TRBJ2-1; TRBD2 matches at 7 bases. V shed 5 bases and J 7 bases; nucleotides not matched to a gene: 8. This CDR3 comprises 14 residues. CDR1 is LNHDA, CDR2 SQIVND, per germline (reference sequence). DNA for the CDR3: TGTGCCAGTAGTCTACGGGGAGGGACGAATGAGCAGTTCTTC. Amino acid sequence: CASSLRGGTNEQFF.

This clonotype occurred a few times. The V and J genes are TRBV9 and TRBJ2-3; 8 nucleotides agree with TRBD2. J lost 4 bases, V lost 0 bases, and 10 bases had no gene match. Germline CDR1 and CDR2: SGDLS and YYNGEE. The CDR3 has 17 amino acids. The CDR3 here is CASSVATWGLEADTQYF. Here the CDR3 DNA reads TGTGCCAGCAGCGTAGCTACCTGGGGACTAGAGGCAGATACGCAGTATTTT.

This clonotype has just a few counts. V and J are TRBV20-1 and TRBJ2-3; D remains unclear. The CDR3 totals 12 residues. Germline values: CDR1 DFQATT, CDR2 SNEGSKA (reference sequence). The V end lost 6 bases, the J end lost 4 bases, and 11 bases lay between the germline ends. CDR3 bases: TGCAGTGCCACCTTGGCGGCAGATACGCAGTATTTT. This codes for CSATLAADTQYF.

The chain recombines TRBV29-1 with TRBJ1-4; tentative D call: TRBD1 (6 bases). CDR3 length equals 12 residues. V dropped 3 bases and J dropped 8 bases, with 10 bases sitting between them. Germline V gene sequence: CDR1 SQVTM, CDR2 ANQGSEA. CDR3 nucleotides: TGCAGCGTTGACCGGGGGCAGGAAAAACTGTTTTTT. Encoded protein: CSVDRGQEKLFF.

This clonotype appeared many times. The chain employs TRBV12-3 or TRBV12-4 and TRBJ1-1; TRBD1 might be the D (6 bases). Trimming left V 8 bases short and J 5 bases short, with 15 bases between. The CDR3 extends over 13 amino acids. The CDR3 protein is CASDRSPRTEAFF. The CDR3 bases are TGTGCCAGCGACAGGTCCCCGAGGACTGAAGCTTTCTTT.

The chain recombines TRBV19 with TRBJ2-2; perhaps TRBD2 as D (5 bases). Trimming left V 7 bases short and J 4 bases short, with 10 bases between. The CDR3 loop spans 13 amino acids. Germline CDR1 reads LNHDA; CDR2 reads SQIVND (reference sequence). This chain's CDR3 is CASTKRLTGELFF. The CDR3 DNA follows: TGTGCCAGTACAAAGCGGCTCACCGGGGAGCTGTTTTTT.

DNA of the CDR3: TGTGCCAGCAGCGAACGACAGGCGCCCTACGAGCAGTACTTC. It encodes CASSERQAPYEQYF. The V and J genes are TRBV7-2 and TRBJ2-7, with D maybe TRBD1 (6 bases). V was cut by 5 bases and J by 2 bases, with 13 bases left in between. The germline CDR1 and CDR2 sequences are SGHTA and FQGNSA. The CDR3 length is 14 residues.

This clonotype showed up just a few times. The rearrangement joins TRBV6-5 to TRBJ1-5; D gene uncertain. The length of the CDR3 is 14 residues. V lost 4 bases and J 1 base, leaving 8 bases between the germline ends. The germline CDR1 and CDR2 sequences are MNHEY and SVGAGI. The DNA of the CDR3 is TGTGCCAGCAGTTGGTATGGGAGCAATCAGCCCCAGCATTTT. Amino acid sequence: CASSWYGSNQPQHF.

J is TRBJ2-7 and V is TRBV6-1, with D uncertain. The CDR3 runs to 14 residues. V was cut by 5 bases and J by 4 bases, with 15 bases left in between. Germline V gene lookup returns CDR1 MNHNS and CDR2 SASEGT. CDR3 coding DNA: TGTGCCAGCAGTCCCACCTCGGACCGTTACGAGCAGTACTTC. Translated, it gives CASSPTSDRYEQYF.

The gene calls are TRBV6-2 or TRBV6-3 and TRBJ2-7, with 7 bases aligning to TRBD1. Germline CDR1 and CDR2: MNHEY and SVGEGT. The J segment lost 5 bases and the V segment lost 6 bases, leaving 7 bases of the junction unmatched. This CDR3 is built from 13 residues. CDR3 region: CASRWTGTDEQYF. CDR3 DNA sequence: TGTGCCAGCAGATGGACAGGCACAGACGAGCAGTACTTC.

The chain recombines TRBV20-1 with TRBJ2-7; 7 bases line up with TRBD1. V lost 6 bases and J lost 6; bases outside the gene matches: 11. Looked up from germline, CDR1 is DFQATT and CDR2 is SNEGSKA (reference sequence). The CDR3 contains 13 residues. CDR3 nucleotide sequence: TGCAGTGCCTCCGGGACAGTAGATACCGAGCAGTACTTC. This gives the protein CSASGTVDTEQYF.

This clonotype appeared a single time. A junction boundary mismatches the germline segment, possibly from a read error. The rearrangement links TRBV7-7 to TRBJ2-5; D is uncertain. The CDR3 loop spans 14 amino acids. Germline lookup yields CDR1 SSHAT and CDR2 FNYEAQ (reference sequence). The CDR3 loop is CASSRLTVGETQYF. The CDR3 bases are TGTGCTAGCAGCCGATTGACGGTTGGAGAGACCCAGTACTTC.

The chain is built from TRBV30 and TRBJ2-7, with D unresolved. There are 11 residues in the CDR3. Germline V gene data show CDR1 as GTSNPN and CDR2 as SVGIG (reference sequence). The CDR3 spells CASDHSYEQYF. DNA for the CDR3: TGTGCTTCGGACCACTCCTACGAGCAGTACTTC.

V usage is TRBV11-2 and J usage is TRBJ2-3; 9 positions match TRBD2. Per germline, CDR1 SGHAT and CDR2 FQNNGV. V shed 6 bases, J shed 4 bases, and the junction held 5 bases outside the gene matches. The CDR3 is made up of 14 amino acids. In DNA form, the CDR3 reads TGTGCCAGCAGACGCGGGGGGGCCGCAGATACGCAGTATTTT. It is translated as CASRRGGAADTQYF.

Many counts were recorded for this clonotype. The V and J genes are TRBV12-3 or TRBV12-4 and TRBJ2-7; D may match TRBD1 or TRBD2 (6 bases each). The CDR3 contains 14 residues. Trimming removed 3 bases at V and 4 bases at J, with 13 bases between. The CDR3 sequence: CASSFSRGPYEQYF. The CDR3 bases are TGTGCCAGCAGTTTCTCCCGGGGGCCATACGAGCAGTACTTC.

There are a few counts of this clonotype. The chain joins TRBV7-2 to TRBJ2-7, with D unresolved. V lost 3 bases and J 2 bases, leaving 11 bases between the germline ends. The CDR3 totals 14 residues. Per the germline V gene, CDR1 is SGHTA and CDR2 is FQGNSA. The CDR3 loop is CASSFAGYPYEQYF. The DNA of the CDR3 is TGTGCCAGCAGCTTTGCCGGATATCCCTACGAGCAGTACTTC.

The chain employs TRBV3-1 and TRBJ2-7; D gene unclear. CDR3 length: 14 amino acids. Germline V gene lookup returns CDR1 LGHDT and CDR2 YNNKEL (reference sequence). The ends were cut back, 6 bases at V and 0 bases at J, with 12 bases in the middle. CDR3: CASRRTGNSYEQYF. CDR3 sequence (DNA): TGTGCCAGCAGAAGAACCGGAAACTCCTACGAGCAGTACTTC.